Below, 27 T cell receptor beta chains from the same sample are listed, as sequenced in a study of blood T cells in healthy people across ages. Alongside a J-beta primer mix, a sample-barcoded 5' primer served in a second PCR lasting about 6 to 12 cycles. TCRdb called the 5' RACE reads again in MiXCR, with one record for every CDR3 protein. This repertoire shows about 1.4 million distinct CDR3 sequences, almost 60% found once; its top ten account for under 8.5%. Sequenced input: blood. The receptors shown here come from a man between 18 and 29 years old in good health.

This chain connects TRBV6-1 to TRBJ1-5, with no clear D. The V and J ends lost 3 bases and 7 bases respectively, with 13 bases between them. Germline CDR1 MNHNS, CDR2 SASEGT. CDR3 length: 14 amino acids. The CDR3: CASSEAGIGQPQHF. In nucleotides, the CDR3 is TGTGCCAGCAGTGAGGCGGGAATAGGGCAGCCCCAGCATTTT.

V usage is TRBV20-1 and J usage is TRBJ2-2; D is unresolved. There are 14 residues in the CDR3. The V end lost 3 bases, the J end lost 3 bases, and 11 bases lay between the germline ends. The germline CDR1 and CDR2 sequences are DFQATT and SNEGSKA (reference sequence). The CDR3 DNA is TGCAGTGCTAGTGGGGTGGCGGACACCGGGGAGCTGTTTTTT. Protein product: CSASGVADTGELFF.

This clonotype has just a few counts. CDR3 coding DNA: TGCGCCAGCGGTCGAGTCAGCTCCTACAATGAGCAGTTCTTC. Translation gives CASGRVSSYNEQFF. The gene calls are TRBV5-1 and TRBJ2-1; no reliable D call. V was clipped by 7 bases and J by 0 bases, with 11 bases between them. The CDR3 runs to 14 residues. Looked up from germline, CDR1 is SGHRS and CDR2 is YFSETQ.

The chain has TRBV6-5 and TRBJ2-2; D uncertain. The CDR3 length is 15 residues. The germline CDR1 and CDR2 sequences are MNHEY and SVGAGI. V shed 2 bases and J shed 6 bases, with 13 bases lying between them. CDR3 DNA: TGTGCCAGCAGTTACGATCGATACGTGTCCGGGGAGCTGTTTTTT. It translates to CASSYDRYVSGELFF.

V gene TRBV4-1 combines with J gene TRBJ1-3, with 10 bases identical to TRBD1. Germline CDR1 and CDR2: MGHRA and YSYEKL. V dropped 6 bases and J dropped 0; count of bases not matched to a gene: 14. The CDR3 loop spans 19 amino acids. CDR3 coding DNA: TGCGCCAGCAGTTTCTGGAGACAGGGGGCAAAGAGCTCTGGAAACACCATATATTTT. It translates to CASSFWRQGAKSSGNTIYF.

This clonotype was detected a few times. The chain couples TRBV12-3 or TRBV12-4 to TRBJ1-4; 7 positions agree with TRBD1. Unmatched junction bases numbered 6, after V lost 3 bases and J lost 8 bases. The CDR3 loop spans 14 amino acids. The CDR3 here is CASSLTGIFEKLFF. The DNA of the CDR3 is TGTGCCAGCAGTTTGACAGGGATCTTCGAAAAACTGTTTTTT.

This clonotype was counted only a few times. This chain uses TRBV12-3 or TRBV12-4 with TRBJ2-1; D could derive from TRBD1 or TRBD2 (5 bases each). With 1 base removed from V and 13 bases from J, the gap between germline ends came to 8 bases. The CDR3 totals 11 residues. The CDR3 loop is CASSLVRDQFF. In nucleotides, the CDR3 is TGTGCCAGCAGTTTAGTCCGGGACCAGTTCTTC.

The chain carries TRBV7-9 and TRBJ2-1; D is unclear. The CDR3 consists of 12 residues. Germline-derived CDR1 and CDR2 are SEHNR and FQNEAQ (reference sequence). V was pared by 3 bases and J by 12 bases, with 12 bases between. Here the CDR3 DNA reads TGTGCCAGCAGCTTTCAGGAATCGGGGCAGTTCTTC. Its protein is CASSFQESGQFF.

This chain links TRBV29-1 with TRBJ2-1; TRBD1 aligns across 8 bases. Losses at the gene ends were 4 bases for V and 15 bases for J; bases not matched to a gene: 20. Per the germline V gene, CDR1 is SQVTM and CDR2 is ANQGSEA. The CDR3 has 15 residues. DNA for the CDR3: TGCAGCGTTGGAAGAGGTCAAAACGTAGGACAGGGCTTGTTCTTC. Translated: CSVGRGQNVGQGLFF.

This clonotype was observed a handful of times. The chain joins TRBV6-5 to TRBJ1-2, with TRBD1 matching over 9 bases. The V segment lost 6 bases and the J segment 4 bases; nucleotides outside the gene matches: 9. The CDR3 loop spans 15 amino acids. The germline gives CDR1 MNHEY, CDR2 SVGAGI. The CDR3 protein is CASSKTGGVGYGYTF. In DNA, the CDR3 is TGTGCCAGCAGCAAAACAGGGGGCGTGGGCTATGGCTACACCTTC.

The chain recombines TRBV6-2 or TRBV6-3 with TRBJ2-1; TRBD1 matches 7 bases. Germline V gene sequence: CDR1 MNHEY, CDR2 SVGEGT. The J segment lost 6 bases and the V segment lost 6 bases, leaving 11 bases of the junction unmatched. The CDR3 loop spans 15 amino acids. For the CDR3, the DNA is TGTGCCAGCAGGCGCGATAAGGACAGGAGCAATGAGCAGTTCTTC. Translating gives CASRRDKDRSNEQFF.

The CDR3 DNA reads as TGTGCCAGCAGTCTGATGGTCGGCGGCAACAATGAGCAGTTCTTC. It yields the protein CASSLMVGGNNEQFF. The rearrangement joins TRBV28 to TRBJ2-1; no clear D. The CDR3 runs to 15 residues. Germline V gene sequence: CDR1 MDHEN, CDR2 SYDVKM. V dropped 5 bases and J dropped 5 bases, with 16 bases sitting between them. Drawing the rest from reference TRBV28 and TRBJ2-1, the complete variable domain is DVKVTQSSRYLVKRTGEKVFLECVQDMDHENMFWYRQDPGLGLRLIYFSYDVKMKEKGDIPEGYSVSREKKERFSLILESASTNQTSMYLCASSLMVGGNNEQFFGPGTRLTVL.

The chain employs TRBV28 and TRBJ2-6; no firm D call. The CDR3 length is 15 residues. The germline V gene has CDR1 MDHEN and CDR2 SYDVKM. Trimming took off 7 bases at V and 0 bases at J, with 10 bases between the two ends. CDR3: CASNKLTSGANVLTF. CDR3 nucleotide sequence: TGTGCCAGCAATAAACTAACCTCTGGGGCCAACGTCCTGACTTTC.

The V gene is TRBV18, the J gene TRBJ2-1; weak D call: TRBD1 (6 bases). CDR3 length equals 13 residues. Trimming stripped 4 bases from V and 8 bases from J, with 12 bases between. Germline CDR1 reads KGHSH; CDR2 reads LQKENI. The CDR3 bases are TGTGCCAGCTCACTTAGACAGGCTGATGAGCAGTTCTTC. Its translation: CASSLRQADEQFF.

This clonotype has only a few counts. V gene TRBV10-3 combines with J gene TRBJ2-5, with 9 bases matching TRBD1. V lost 0 bases, J lost 6 bases, and 8 bases stayed unmatched. This CDR3 comprises 16 residues. The germline gives CDR1 ENHRY, CDR2 SYGVKD. The CDR3 DNA follows: TGTGCCATCAGTGAGTCGACGGGACAGGGTGAACAGACCCAGTACTTC. As protein: CAISESTGQGEQTQYF.

This clonotype was seen a handful of times. The rearrangement links TRBV5-1 to TRBJ2-7; 8 nucleotides line up with TRBD1. The V gene end was trimmed by 0 bases and the J gene end by 3 bases; junction bases not matched to a gene: 8. The CDR3 sequence is 16 residues long. Per the germline V gene, CDR1 is SGHRS and CDR2 is YFSETQ. Written as DNA, the CDR3 is TGCGCCAGCAGCTTGGCCACGACAGGGGACAACTACGAGCAGTACTTC. Its translation is CASSLATTGDNYEQYF.

The chain combines TRBV20-1 with TRBJ1-2; 10 positions agree with TRBD1. CDR1 is DFQATT, CDR2 SNEGSKA, per germline (reference sequence). V lost 3 bases and J lost 2; bases outside the gene matches: 3. CDR3 length: 14 residues. CDR3 sequence reads: CSASQTGGNYGYTF. In nucleotides, the CDR3 is TGCAGTGCTAGCCAGACAGGGGGCAACTATGGCTACACCTTC.

This clonotype was detected a few times. This chain links TRBV5-6 with TRBJ1-5, with D tentatively TRBD1 (6 bases). The CDR3 spans 13 residues. From germline, CDR1 is SGHDT and CDR2 YYEEEE. V was pared by 7 bases and J by 7 bases, with 15 bases between. CDR3 bases: TGTGCCAGCTCCCAGGCAGGGGAACAGCCCCAGCATTTT. It yields the protein CASSQAGEQPQHF.

This clonotype was found a few times. The DNA for the CDR3 is TGTGCCATATCTCGGGACTGGAGCTCCTACGAGCAGTACTTC. This gives the protein CAISRDWSSYEQYF. The chain is built from TRBV6-1 and TRBJ2-7, with a tentative D call TRBD2 (6 bases). The germline gives CDR1 MNHNS, CDR2 SASEGT. V dropped 10 bases and J dropped 0 bases, with 16 bases sitting between them. This CDR3 region has 14 residues.

Notes on this clonotype: A junction boundary mismatches the germline segment, possibly from a read error. The chain combines TRBV7-8 with TRBJ1-1; D not certain. CDR1 and CDR2 (germline): SGHVS, FQNEAQ. The CDR3 sequence is 14 residues long. The CDR3 protein is CASSFGLTNAEAFF. For the CDR3, the DNA is TGTGCCAGCAGCTTTGGACTCACGAACGCTGAAGCTTTCTTT.

Only one count was recorded for this clonotype. The gene calls are TRBV6-2 or TRBV6-3 and TRBJ2-1, with 7 bases identical to TRBD1. This CDR3 contains 14 residues. Germline-derived CDR1 and CDR2 are MNHEY and SVGEGT. The V gene end was trimmed by 8 bases and the J gene end by 8 bases; junction bases not matched to a gene: 12. The CDR3 DNA reads TGTGCCAGCGGGGACCCCCTAGGGGGCGATGAGCAGTTCTTC. It translates to CASGDPLGGDEQFF.

In its sample, this clonotype was seen a few times. The chain recombines TRBV12-3 or TRBV12-4 with TRBJ2-7, with 9 positions matching TRBD1. V shed 4 bases, J shed 4 bases, and the junction held 11 bases outside the gene matches. The CDR3 is made up of 16 amino acids. The CDR3, as DNA: TGTGCCAGCAGTTCCACCTTAGACAGGGGGTGGTACGAGCAGTACTTC. Translating gives CASSSTLDRGWYEQYF.

The rearrangement uses TRBV5-1 and TRBJ2-7, with 11 bases identical to TRBD2. Per germline, CDR1 SGHRS and CDR2 YFSETQ. V lost 7 bases to trimming and J lost 4 bases; unmatched junction nucleotides: 7. The CDR3 contains 14 residues. The CDR3 region is CASGPGTSGYEQYF. The CDR3 DNA follows: TGCGCCAGCGGCCCGGGGACTAGCGGTTACGAGCAGTACTTC.

The rearrangement joins TRBV20-1 to TRBJ2-7; a weak D match, TRBD2 (6 bases). The J call is uncertain, as TRBJ2-5 better fits the DNA end. The CDR3 covers 13 residues. The germline V gene has CDR1 DFQATT and CDR2 SNEGSKA (reference sequence). CDR3: CSASWGVGETQYF. The CDR3 nucleotides read TGCAGTGCTAGTTGGGGGGTCGGAGAGACCCAGTACTTC.

The genes are TRBV7-6 and TRBJ2-1; 8 positions agree with TRBD2. The CDR3 extends over 19 amino acids. V trimming: 2 bases; J trimming: 7 bases; junction bases outside the gene matches: 19. Per the germline V gene, CDR1 is SGHVS and CDR2 is FNYEAQ. The CDR3 DNA reads as TGTGCCAGCAGCTTACACGGTATCGGTTGGCGGGAGGTGGGGAATGAGCAGTTCTTC. It codes for CASSLHGIGWREVGNEQFF. Full variable domain (missing parts from reference TRBV7-6 and TRBJ2-1): GAGVSQSPRYKVTKRGQDVALRCDPISGHVSLYWYRQALGQGPEFLTYFNYEAQQDKSGLPNDRFSAERPEGSISTLTIQRTEQRDSAMYRCASSLHGIGWREVGNEQFFGPGTRLTVL.

The chain has TRBV29-1 and TRBJ2-4; 9 nucleotides line up with TRBD2. The DNA matches TRBJ2-7 better at its end, which makes the J call doubtful. From germline, CDR1 is SQVTM and CDR2 ANQGSEA. The CDR3 contains 14 residues. CDR3 region: CSVEGEAGGYEQYF. As DNA, the CDR3 is TGCAGCGTTGAAGGAGAAGCGGGGGGCTACGAGCAGTACTTC.

CDR3 loop: CASSLTTASTDTQYF. DNA of the CDR3: TGTGCCAGCAGCTTAACGACAGCTAGCACAGATACGCAGTATTTT. The J gene is TRBJ2-3, the V gene TRBV7-9; a weak D match, TRBD1 (5 bases). This CDR3 has 15 residues. Trimming took off 2 bases at V and 0 bases at J, with 9 bases between the two ends. CDR1 is SEHNR and CDR2 is FQNEAQ in the germline V gene (reference sequence).